This T cell receptor (beta chain) appears in the sequencing data of a study of shared clonotypes between healthy human individuals. Between the trimmed V and J ends, which lost 3 bases and 4 bases, there was a span of 7 bases. Germline-derived CDR1 and CDR2 are SNHLY and FYNNEI. This CDR3 has 12 residues. The naive CD8 subset, CD45RO-negative cells positively selected for CCR7, excluded terminally differentiated effector memory CD45RA+ cells. As regards this clone: Distinct nucleotide sequences in the sample also encode this CDR3.

Measured with immunoSEQ multiplex PCR; TCRdb has only the in-frame clones, and not every one. The table shows about 2 million clones, with roughly 94% occurring only once. The sequence was obtained from a young man in good health. The chain employs TRBV2 and TRBJ2-7; the D is unclear. Sequencing was performed on naive CD8+ T cells sorted from blood. The CDR3 loop is CASSDKFYEQYF. The CDR3 DNA sequence: TGTGCCAGCAGTGATAAGTTTTACGAGCAGTACTTC.